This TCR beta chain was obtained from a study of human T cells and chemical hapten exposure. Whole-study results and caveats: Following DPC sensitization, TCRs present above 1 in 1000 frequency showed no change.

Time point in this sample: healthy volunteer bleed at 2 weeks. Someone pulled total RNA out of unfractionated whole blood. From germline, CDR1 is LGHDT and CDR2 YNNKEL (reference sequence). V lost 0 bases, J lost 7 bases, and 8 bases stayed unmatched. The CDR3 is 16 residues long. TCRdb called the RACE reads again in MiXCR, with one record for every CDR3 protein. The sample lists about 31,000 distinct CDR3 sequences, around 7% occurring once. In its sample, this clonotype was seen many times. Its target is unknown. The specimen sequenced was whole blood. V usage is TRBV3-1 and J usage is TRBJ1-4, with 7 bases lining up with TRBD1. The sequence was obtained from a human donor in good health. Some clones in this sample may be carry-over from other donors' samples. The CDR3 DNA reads TGTGCCAGCAGCCAAGATACAGGGGCAAGGGGTGAAAAACTGTTTTTT. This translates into CASSQDTGARGEKLFF.